This T cell receptor beta chain was sequenced during a study of naive and memory T cell subsets. An oligonucleotide containing a UMI was ligated to the 3' end of TCR cDNA. Whole-blood samples were roughly 2.3 ml of peripheral blood from healthy adult volunteers. Unsorted total RNA, roughly 1 to 1000 ng, was DNase treated before reverse transcription. The CDR3 totals 15 residues. From germline, CDR1 is SEHNR and CDR2 FQNEAQ (reference sequence). Trimming took 3 bases from V and 6 from J, leaving 14 bases between them. As regards this clonotype: The target antigen is unknown.

General study results and limits: This RNA-based method may be sensitive to activation-related transcript changes.

The SP2 primer and nested alpha and beta constant region primers amplified ligated cDNA in four rounds. For blood and skin samples, reverse transcription used TCR alpha and beta constant primers. TCRdb analysed the 5' RACE reads with MiXCR anew, one entry per CDR3 protein. The sample carries tens of thousands of distinct CDR3 sequences, 7% to 8.5% recorded once. The chain joins TRBV7-9 to TRBJ1-4; weak D call: TRBD1 (5 bases). The receptor's source is a male donor in good health. The CDR3 bases are TGTGCCAGCAGCTTTCGGGGAGGGGAGGATGAAAAACTGTTTTTT. This sequence encodes CASSFRGGEDEKLFF.